The present T cell receptor beta chain was sequenced within a study of cytomegalovirus exposure and HLA in healthy donors. Overall study: Within an early data release were about 85 million unique TCRs drawn from HLA-typed donors.

Germline assignment: CDR1 MDHEN and CDR2 SYDVKM. The CDR3 sequence is 15 residues long. The germline V and J ends were trimmed by 7 bases and 2 bases, with 17 bases remaining between them. The study ran its PCR with 60 Vbeta and 13 Jbeta primers. Clones were sequenced by immunoSEQ multiplex PCR, and TCRdb holds only the in-frame ones, with some missing. This repertoire shows about 190,000 clones, about 80% found once; its top ten account for under 0.75%. Findings and caveats of the study: HLA-A and HLA-B allele assignments for most subjects were reportedly predicted accurately using TCR beta sequences. Researchers catalogued approximately 170 TCR beta chains as cytomegalovirus-associated. With DRB1 most and HLA-C fewest, TCR association rates differed between HLA loci in a later analysis.

Remarks on this clone: The antigen is undetermined.

The V gene is TRBV28, the J gene TRBJ1-2; D gene ambiguous. What was sequenced was PBMCs. This clonotype was sampled from a boy younger than 18 in good health and CMV-seronegative. CDR3 residues: CASIPSSVINYGYTF. CDR3 DNA: TGTGCCAGCATTCCCTCGTCGGTTATAAACTATGGCTACACCTTC.